The clone carrying this T cell receptor (beta chain) was detected a few times. No antigen is known for it. The data were taken from a study of CD8 T cells in ankylosing spondylitis. Molecular-barcoded quantitative 5'-RACE produced these TCR beta libraries. From the 5' RACE reads, TCRdb called clonotypes with MiXCR, one entry per CDR3 protein. The sample carries 350,000 to 450,000 distinct CDR3 sequences, approximately 20% recorded once. Study-level points and caveats: Past studies reported some motif variants in reactive arthritis synovial fluid and blood. A motif in TCR beta, a set of roughly 8 highly homologous variants, appeared characteristic of ankylosing spondylitis blood. Significant enrichment of disease-linked clones was reportedly seen in matched ankylosing spondylitis synovial fluid.

The germline V gene encodes CDR1 WNHNN and CDR2 SYGVQD (reference sequence). V gave up 3 bases and J gave up 6 bases, with 15 bases separating them. The CDR3 is 15 amino acids. Sample: blood, either unsorted or a sorted T cell fraction (not recorded which). This TCR was recovered from a male donor with ankylosing spondylitis or in good health (not recorded which). This chain uses TRBV10-1 with TRBJ2-1; D remains ambiguous. CDR3 bases: TGCGCCAGCAGTGATGGTTTCGGTGTGTTCAATGAGCAGTTCTTC. It is translated as CASSDGFGVFNEQFF.